This T cell receptor beta chain originates from a study of OX40 agonist ivuxolimab in advanced cancers. Overall study: Patients were dosed with the agonistic anti-OX40 (CD134) antibody ivuxolimab.

There are 14 residues in the CDR3. Trimming removed 5 bases at V and 4 bases at J, with 14 bases between. The germline V gene has CDR1 SGHNT and CDR2 YENEEA. The table came from immunoSEQ multiplex PCR; TCRdb's copy has only in-frame clones and leaves some out. The sample contains approximately 50,000 clones, around 85% of which appear only once. Autoimmune disease history or systemic immunosuppression was exclusionary. Blood samples were obtained at baseline, cycle 4 day 1, and cycle 7 day 1. The material sequenced was CD4+ or CD8+ T cells sorted from blood, taken in a trial of the OX40 agonist ivuxolimab. The receptor's source is an adult with an advanced solid tumor such as melanoma, head and neck, liver or kidney cancer. The gene calls are TRBV11-3 and TRBJ1-1, with D possibly TRBD1 on 6 matching bases. The CDR3 loop reads CASSRGGRSTEAFF. In nucleotides, the CDR3 is TGTGCCAGCAGCCGGGGGGGCAGGAGCACTGAAGCTTTCTTT.